This entry lists 15 T cell receptor beta chains sequenced from one sample in a study of control samples from healthy donors and cancer patients (dated by TCRdb to 2019 to 2021). The library relied on the immunoSEQ multiplex PCR assay. TCRdb retrieved this table from immuneACCESS and kept in-frame rearrangements only. Not all clones are present; in checked studies, unresolved V genes account for under half, and no reason is known for the remainder. The table for this sample lists fewer than 200,000 clones; around 93% of them were counted only once. The ten largest clonotypes hold about 4% of the sample. The sequencing input was blood. These receptors came from a woman aged 60-70 years in good health.

This rearrangement joins TRBV21-1 to TRBJ1-2; TRBD1 reflects the table's D call only, with no check against the DNA. TRBV21-1 is a pseudogene locus. The CDR3 contains 14 residues. This CDR3 reads CASSPTNQGDGYTF. The DNA for the CDR3 is TGTGCCAGCAGCCCGACGAACCAGGGTGATGGCTACACCTTC.

The chain is built from TRBV4-3 and TRBJ2-1; D may be TRBD2 (5 bases). V gave up 0 bases and J gave up 8 bases, with 8 bases separating them. Germline lookup yields CDR1 LGHNA and CDR2 YSLEER. The CDR3 sequence is 13 residues long. The CDR3 region is CASSQEMGDEQFF. In nucleotides, the CDR3 is TGCGCCAGCAGCCAAGAGATGGGAGATGAGCAGTTCTTC.

The sample holds one count of this clone. The V gene is TRBV7-2, the J gene TRBJ1-6; unclear D gene. This CDR3 is 14 amino acids long. CDR1 and CDR2 from the germline V gene are SGHTA and FQGNSA. The V gene lost 2 bases and the J gene lost 6 bases, with 8 bases spanning the gap. Here the CDR3 DNA reads TGTGCCAGCAGCTTATTGGTCCCTAATTCACCCCTCCACTTT. It yields the protein CASSLLVPNSPLHF.

The rearrangement links TRBV5-1 to TRBJ2-3, with D tentatively TRBD2 (6 bases). Germline values: CDR1 SGHRS, CDR2 YFSETQ. The CDR3 has 15 amino acids. V was clipped by 4 bases and J by 3 bases, with 15 bases between them. DNA for the CDR3: TGCGCCAGCAGCCCCAAACCGGGGGAAACAGATACGCAGTATTTT. Amino acids: CASSPKPGETDTQYF.

The CDR3 spells CASLQGVTEAFF. CDR3 bases: TGCGCCAGTCTACAGGGTGTTACTGAAGCTTTCTTT. The V call is TRBV10-2, the J call TRBJ1-1, with D perhaps matching TRBD1 (6 bases). Germline assignment: CDR1 WSHSY and CDR2 SAAADI. This CDR3 has 12 amino acids. V lost 9 bases, J lost 5 bases, and 13 bases lay in between.

V and J are TRBV14 and TRBJ1-2; no definite D call. V was shortened by 4 bases and J by 4 bases, with 10 bases between the two germline ends. CDR1 and CDR2 from the germline V gene are SGHDN and FVKESK. This CDR3 has 13 amino acids. The CDR3 DNA sequence: TGTGCCAGCAGCCCCATGGGTCCCTATGGCTACACCTTC. Amino acid sequence: CASSPMGPYGYTF. The full variable domain, its missing parts supplied by reference TRBV14 and TRBJ1-2, is EAGVTQFPSHSVIEKGQTVTLRCDPISGHDNLYWYRRVMGKEIKFLLHFVKESKQDESGMPNNRFLAERTGGTYSTLKVQPAELEDSGVYFCASSPMGPYGYTFGSGTRLTVV.

This clone was seen once. The chain combines TRBV12-3 or TRBV12-4 with TRBJ2-7, with unresolved D. The CDR3 runs 12 residues. V was clipped by 7 bases and J by 0 bases, with 7 bases between them. CDR3 region: CASTINSYEQYF. In DNA, the CDR3 is TGTGCCAGCACCATAAACTCCTACGAGCAGTACTTC.

The chain uses TRBV18 and TRBJ1-4, with 7 bases identical to TRBD1. Germline-derived CDR1 and CDR2 are KGHSH and LQKENI. With 3 bases clipped from V and 4 bases from J, the junction kept 8 bases outside the gene matches. This CDR3 has 16 amino acids. CDR3 sequence (DNA): TGTGCCAGCTCACCGTTTCAGGGGGGAAGTAATGAAAAACTGTTTTTT. It translates to CASSPFQGGSNEKLFF. The whole variable domain, filled in from reference TRBV18 and TRBJ1-4, reads NAGVMQNPRHLVRRRGQEARLRCSPMKGHSHVYWYRQLPEEGLKFMVYLQKENIIDESGMPKERFSAEFPKEGPSILRIQQVVRGDSAAYFCASSPFQGGSNEKLFFGSGTQLSVL.

The chain carries TRBV12-3 or TRBV12-4 and TRBJ2-3; D unresolved. The CDR3 contains 13 residues. The V gene lost 3 bases and the J gene lost 7 bases, with 11 bases spanning the gap. CDR3 sequence reads: CASSFDEMNTQYF. CDR3 nucleotide sequence: TGTGCCAGCAGTTTTGACGAAATGAATACGCAGTATTTT.

The gene calls are TRBV12-3 or TRBV12-4 and TRBJ1-1; D unresolved. The V end lost 3 bases, the J end lost 5 bases, and 4 bases lay between the germline ends. The CDR3 is 11 residues long. CDR3: CASSLETEAFF. CDR3 DNA: TGTGCCAGCAGTTTGGAGACTGAAGCTTTCTTT.

The genes are TRBV28 and TRBJ1-2; D is perhaps TRBD1 (5 bases). This CDR3 is 14 amino acids long. V was cut by 5 bases and J by 8 bases, with 18 bases left in between. Germline CDR1 reads MDHEN; CDR2 reads SYDVKM. CDR3 residues: CASSNVRDHPGYTF. CDR3 nucleotides: TGTGCCAGCAGTAACGTTAGGGACCACCCGGGCTACACCTTC.

The chain recombines TRBV7-2 with TRBJ2-2, with D tentatively TRBD2 (5 bases). The CDR3 length is 17 residues. Germline CDR1 reads SGHTA; CDR2 reads FQGNSA. Trimming shortened V by 2 bases and J by 0 bases, and 13 bases separated the two germline ends. The CDR3 sequence: CASSLTGSLTNTGELFF. In DNA, the CDR3 is TGTGCCAGCAGCTTAACGGGAAGCCTAACGAACACCGGGGAGCTGTTTTTT.

The rearrangement uses TRBV6-2 or TRBV6-3 and TRBJ1-1; 8 positions match TRBD1. The V gene end was trimmed by 2 bases and the J gene end by 0 bases; junction bases not matched to a gene: 2. CDR3 size: 15 residues. Per the germline V gene, CDR1 is MNHEY and CDR2 is SVGEGT. The CDR3 coding sequence is TGTGCCAGCAGTTACCGGGGACAGGTGAACACTGAAGCTTTCTTT. Encoded protein: CASSYRGQVNTEAFF.

The CDR3 coding sequence is TGTGCCAGCAGCTTGGCGGGACAGGGGGCGTCCAACTATGGCTACACCTTC. Amino acid sequence: CASSLAGQGASNYGYTF. The chain couples TRBV5-6 to TRBJ1-2, with 12 bases fitting TRBD1. The germline V gene has CDR1 SGHDT and CDR2 YYEEEE. This CDR3 contains 17 residues. V lost 0 bases to trimming and J lost 2 bases; unmatched junction nucleotides: 5.

V usage is TRBV3-1 (or the pseudogene TRBV3-2) and J usage is TRBJ2-3; 7 bases map to TRBD1. The germline CDR1 and CDR2 sequences are LGHDT and YNNKEL (reference sequence). The CDR3 spans 12 residues. J was trimmed by 9 bases and V by 4 bases; bases with no gene match: 4. The CDR3 spells CASSPQTGTQYF. CDR3 sequence (DNA): TGTGCCAGCAGCCCGCAGACAGGGACGCAGTATTTT.